One sample yielded the 12 T cell receptor beta chains listed below, sequenced in a study of tissue T cells after allogeneic stem cell transplantation. Clones were read by immunoSEQ multiplex PCR, and TCRdb kept only the in-frame ones, dropping some. The repertoire includes around 6,800 clones, approximately 37% of them detected once, and approximately 6% sits in the top ten. Documented time point: mouse harvest day 14 after allogeneic transplant. The graft held 10^6 splenic CD5+ T cells and 10^7 T-cell-depleted bone marrow cells. The sample was skin. These receptors originate from a female BALB/c mouse given C57BL/6 T cells with graft-versus-host disease after an allogeneic hematopoietic cell transplant.

Comment on this clone: Genes and germline come from the mouse. The DNA ends 1 residue before the CDR3 does, and the rest of the CDR3 is filled in from the germline J gene. The rearrangement uses TRBV13-2 and TRBJ2-7; 8 bases fit TRBD2. The V segment lost 5 bases and the J segment 0 bases; nucleotides outside the gene matches: 7. Germline CDR1 and CDR2: NNHNN and SYGAGS (reference sequence). This CDR3 has 15 residues. This chain's CDR3 is CASGSRLGSSYEQYF. CDR3 bases read: TGTGCCAGCGGCTCTCGACTGGGGAGCTCCTATGAACAGTAC.

This clone was counted a few times. Gene names follow the mouse nomenclature. The CDR3 end is not reached by the read, which stops 1 residue before it; the germline J gene fills it in. The chain links TRBV16 to TRBJ1-3; D may be TRBD1 (6 bases). CDR1 SGHSA and CDR2 FRNQAP come from the germline V gene. The CDR3 loop spans 15 amino acids. The V end was cut by 0 bases, the J end by 3 bases, with 9 bases between. Partial CDR3 DNA: TGTGCAAGCAGCTTAGACGGGGGCAGTGGAAATACGCTCTAT. Its protein is CASSLDGGSGNTLY. Given in full, the CDR3 is CASSLDGGSGNTLYF.

Remarks on this clone: Mouse gene names and germline throughout. The read is 1 residue too short to cover the CDR3 end, so that end is filled in from the germline J gene. The chain links TRBV17 to TRBJ2-3; possibly TRBD1 or TRBD2 for D (6 bases each). The V end lost 6 bases, the J end lost 0 bases, and 10 bases lay between the germline ends. This CDR3 is 14 amino acids long. Germline CDR1 and CDR2: MNHDT and YYDKIL. The DNA read from the CDR3 is TGTGCTAGCAGGGGGGGACAAAGTGCAGAAACGCTGTAT. Translated: CASRGGQSAETLY. The full CDR3 is CASRGGQSAETLYF.

On this clone: Gene labels here are mouse ones. With the read ending 1 residue before the CDR3 end, the germline J gene is used to fill in that end. Other nucleotide sequences in the sample specify the same CDR3. This sequence joins TRBV20 and TRBJ2-5, with 8 bases aligning to TRBD2. This CDR3 comprises 14 residues. Germline values: CDR1 GFQATS, CDR2 STVNSAI. V was pared by 0 bases and J by 6 bases, with 5 bases of the junction left unmatched. The CDR3 sequence is CGARDWGAGDTQYF. The CDR3 DNA, read in part, is TGTGGTGCTAGGGACTGGGGGGCGGGGGACACCCAGTAC.

Of note for this clone: Genes here carry mouse names. The CDR3 goes on 1 residue after the read ends, and that part is filled in from the germline J gene. V usage is TRBV13-2 and J usage is TRBJ1-2; 7 bases fit TRBD1. V gave up 4 bases and J gave up 0 bases; unmatched junction bases: 3. Germline CDR1 is NNHNN and CDR2 is SYGAGS (reference sequence). The CDR3 sequence is 14 residues long. CDR3 region: CASGHRGPNSDYTF. The CDR3 bases that were read are TGTGCCAGCGGTCACAGGGGACCAAACTCCGACTACACC.

On this clone: Each gene name is a mouse one. The read ends 1 residue early relative to the CDR3; the germline J gene fills the gap. V is TRBV26 and J is TRBJ1-1; D is uncertain. The CDR3 is 11 residues long. The germline gives CDR1 KGHPV, CDR2 FQNQEV (reference sequence). V lost 2 bases to trimming and J lost 5 bases, with 3 bases between them. The DNA read from the CDR3 is TGTGCCAGCAGTCTGGAGACAGAAGTCTTC. Amino acids: CASSLETEVF. The CDR3 as a whole reads CASSLETEVFF.

In regard to this clone: Gene names follow the mouse nomenclature. The read comes to an end 1 residue before the CDR3 does, leaving the germline J gene to fill in the end. The chain combines TRBV3 with TRBJ2-1; 7 positions agree with TRBD2. Germline V gene sequence: CDR1 SNHLY, CDR2 FYNGKV (reference sequence). The CDR3 is 14 amino acids. The junction had 1 base not matched to a gene; V was cut back by 1 base and J by 4 bases. CDR3 in amino acids: CASSLGGGYAEQFF. The DNA read from the CDR3 is TGTGCCAGCAGCTTAGGGGGGGGGTATGCTGAGCAGTTC.

On this clone itself: Gene names refer to mouse genes. With the read ending 1 residue before the CDR3 end, the germline J gene is used to fill in that end. V gene TRBV3 combines with J gene TRBJ2-5; D assignment may be TRBD1 or TRBD2 (6 bases each). The CDR3 extends over 13 amino acids. V was trimmed by 7 bases and J by 2 bases, leaving 10 bases between them. Germline values: CDR1 SNHLY, CDR2 FYNGKV (reference sequence). The CDR3 DNA, read in part, is TGTGCCAGCAACGGGGGCGGCCAAGACACCCAGTAC. Translated: CASNGGGQDTQY. The whole CDR3 protein reads CASNGGGQDTQYF.

As for this clone: Gene names denote mouse genes. The CDR3 extends 1 residue past the end of the read, so its final part is completed from the germline J gene. V is TRBV12-2 and J is TRBJ2-5; unclear D gene. The CDR3 is 14 residues long. The V end was cut by 2 bases, the J end by 0 bases, with 8 bases between. Germline CDR1 reads SGHLS; CDR2 reads HYDKME. This chain's CDR3 is CASSPTINQDTQYF. Incomplete CDR3 DNA: TGTGCCAGCTCTCCGACAATTAACCAAGACACCCAGTAC.

Details on this clone: These gene names are mouse names. The missing CDR3 end, 1 residue past where the read stops, is filled in from the germline J gene. The rearrangement links TRBV15 to TRBJ2-4, with D uncertain. CDR1 SGHND and CDR2 FRSKSL come from the germline V gene. V was pared by 1 base and J by 4 bases, with 6 bases between. CDR3 length: 13 amino acids. This CDR3 reads CASSLEQKNTLYF. The part of the CDR3 DNA that was read is TGTGCCAGCAGTTTAGAACAGAAAAACACCTTGTAC.

A note on this clone: All gene names here are mouse names. The CDR3 end falls 1 residue outside the read, so it is completed with the germline J gene. This rearrangement joins TRBV12-2 to TRBJ2-1; D might be TRBD2 (6 bases). Per the germline V gene, CDR1 is SGHLS and CDR2 is HYDKME. This CDR3 is built from 15 residues. The germline V and J ends were trimmed by 0 bases and 7 bases, with 15 bases remaining between them. The part of the CDR3 DNA that was read is TGTGCCAGCTCTCTCCTCGGGGGGAAGGGGGCTGAGCAGTTC. Amino acids: CASSLLGGKGAEQF. Given in full, the CDR3 is CASSLLGGKGAEQFF.

This clone turned up a few times. The genes and germline here are from mouse. The read falls 1 residue short of the CDR3 end, and the missing part is taken from the germline J gene. This chain links TRBV26 with TRBJ2-1; D may be TRBD2 (7 bases). Deletions cut 2 bases from V and 3 bases from J, with 8 bases between. The CDR3 is 14 amino acids. Germline V CDR1 and CDR2: KGHPV, FQNQEV (reference sequence). The CDR3 spells CASSLGGLYAEQFF. The sequenced CDR3 bases are TGTGCCAGCAGTCTGGGGGGGCTCTATGCTGAGCAGTTC.